This TCR beta chain was captured in a study of cytomegalovirus exposure and HLA in healthy donors. As for the study in general: HLA-typed donors were the source of 83 million or so unique TCRs held in an early data release.

Germline lookup yields CDR1 LNHDA and CDR2 SQIVND (reference sequence). The CDR3 totals 14 residues. Trimming took 8 bases from V and 3 from J, leaving 16 bases between them. General study points: Donor immune exposure was known only as CMV serostatus.

With 60 Vbeta and 13 Jbeta primers, the PCR was carried out. Assay used: immunoSEQ multiplex PCR; TCRdb lists only in-frame clones, some missing. The sample yields fewer than 250,000 clones, more than 70% seen once. In nominal health when sampled, donors likely had unrecorded immune exposures nonetheless. Comment on this clone: Its matching antigen is unknown.

Sequenced sample: PBMCs. V usage is TRBV19 and J usage is TRBJ1-1, with a possible D match to TRBD1 (6 bases). The receptor's source is a man in his thirties or forties in good health and CMV-seropositive. The CDR3 DNA reads as TGTGCCAGTCGCAGGGGTGGGGTTGACACTGAAGCTTTCTTT. Protein sequence: CASRRGGVDTEAFF.